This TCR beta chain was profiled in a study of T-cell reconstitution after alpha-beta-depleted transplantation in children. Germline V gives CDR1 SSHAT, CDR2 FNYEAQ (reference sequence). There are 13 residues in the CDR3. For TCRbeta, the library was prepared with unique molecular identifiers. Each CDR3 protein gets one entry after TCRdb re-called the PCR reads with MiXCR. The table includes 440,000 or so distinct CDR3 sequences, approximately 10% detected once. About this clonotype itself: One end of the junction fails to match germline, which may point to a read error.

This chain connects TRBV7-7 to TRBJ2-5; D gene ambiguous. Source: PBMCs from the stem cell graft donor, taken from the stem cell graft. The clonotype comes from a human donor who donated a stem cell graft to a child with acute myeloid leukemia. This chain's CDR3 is CASSFTAAETQYF. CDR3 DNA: TGTGCTAGCAGCTTCACGGCCGCGGAGACCCAGTACTTC. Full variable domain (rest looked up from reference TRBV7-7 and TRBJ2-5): GAGVSQSPRYKVTKRGQDVTLRCDPISSHATLYWYQQALGQGPEFLTYFNYEAQPDKSGLPSDRFSAERPEGSISTLTIQRTEQRDSAMYRCASSFTAAETQYFGPGTRLLVL.